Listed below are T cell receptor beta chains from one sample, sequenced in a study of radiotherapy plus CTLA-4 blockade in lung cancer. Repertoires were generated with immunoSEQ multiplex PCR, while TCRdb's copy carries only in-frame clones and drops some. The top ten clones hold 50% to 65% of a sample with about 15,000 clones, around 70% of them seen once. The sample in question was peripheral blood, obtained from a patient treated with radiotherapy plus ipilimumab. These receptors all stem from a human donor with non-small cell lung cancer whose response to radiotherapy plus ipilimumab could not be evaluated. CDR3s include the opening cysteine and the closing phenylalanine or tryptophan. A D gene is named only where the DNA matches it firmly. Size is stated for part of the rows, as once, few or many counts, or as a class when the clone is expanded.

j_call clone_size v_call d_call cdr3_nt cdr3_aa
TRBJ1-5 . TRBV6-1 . TGTGCCAGCGTAGGGGGTAACAATCAGCCCCAGCATTTT CASVGGNNQPQHF
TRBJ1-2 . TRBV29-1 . TGCAGCGTTGAGACATTCTATGGCTACACCTTC CSVETFYGYTF
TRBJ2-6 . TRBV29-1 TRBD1 TGCAGCGCATGGACAGGGTCTGCCAACGTCCTGACTTTC CSAWTGSANVLTF
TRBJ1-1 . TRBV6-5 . TGTGCCAGCAGTTACTCCCAAGGGGGCACTGAAGCTTTCTTT CASSYSQGGTEAFF
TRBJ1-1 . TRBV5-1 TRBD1 TGCGCCAGCAGCTTGGCTAGCAACAGGGGGAGCACTGAAGCTTTCTTT CASSLASNRGSTEAFF
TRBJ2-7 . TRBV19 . TGTGCCAGTAGTCCCGAGGGCAGGTTATCCTCCTACGAGCAGTACTTC CASSPEGRLSSYEQYF
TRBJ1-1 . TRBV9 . TGTGCCAGCAGCGTAGGAGAGGGTCCCTATTTTATGAACACTGAAGCTTTCTTT CASSVGEGPYFMNTEAFF
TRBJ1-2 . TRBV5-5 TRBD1 TGTGCCAGCAGCCGTACCGAGGTCTACCGAAATGACAGGGCCGCTGGCTACACCTTC CASSRTEVYRNDRAAGYTF
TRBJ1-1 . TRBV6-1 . TGTGCCAGCAGGGCGGGCATGAACACTGAAGCTTTCTTT CASRAGMNTEAFF
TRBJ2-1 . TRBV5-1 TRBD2 TGCGCCAGCAGCTCCACTAGCGGGGGGTACAATGAGCAGTTCTTC CASSSTSGGYNEQFF
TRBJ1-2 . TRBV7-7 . TGTGCTAGCAGCTTACTAGTCACATATGGCTACACCTTC CASSLLVTYGYTF
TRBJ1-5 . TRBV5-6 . TGTGCCAGCAGCTGGAGACAGGACCGGAGCAATCAGCCCCAGCATTTT CASSWRQDRSNQPQHF
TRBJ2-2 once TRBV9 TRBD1 TGTGCCAGCAGCCTCGGGACAGGGGGTACCGGGGAGCTGTTTTTT CASSLGTGGTGELFF
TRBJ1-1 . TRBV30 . TGTGCCTGGAGTGTAGGAGCGAACACTGAAGCTTTCTTT CAWSVGANTEAFF
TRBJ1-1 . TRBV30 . TGTGCCTGGAGTCGAGCGAACACTGAAGCTTTCTTT CAWSRANTEAFF
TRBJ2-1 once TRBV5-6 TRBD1 TGTGCCAGCAGCCCGGGACAGGGGGCGCGTGGGCAGTTCTTC CASSPGQGARGQFF
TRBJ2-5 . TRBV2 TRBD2 TGTGCCAGCAGTGAAGGCGGGCTAGCGGGGGGTCAAGAGACCCAGTACTTC CASSEGGLAGGQETQYF
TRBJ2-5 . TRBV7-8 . TGTGCCAGCAGCTTTAGGGGGGGTAACTCCCAAGAGACCCAGTACTTC CASSFRGGNSQETQYF
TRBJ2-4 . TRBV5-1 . TGCGCCAGCAGCTTGGACCCCGGGAGTGGGAAAAACATTCAGTACTTC CASSLDPGSGKNIQYF
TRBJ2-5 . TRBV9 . TGTGCCAGCAGCAAGACAGGCGTACGTGGGGAGACCCAGTACTTC CASSKTGVRGETQYF
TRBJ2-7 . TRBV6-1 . TGTGCCACCTCGGACCGTGAAGGGGTCTCCTACGAGCAGTACTTC CATSDREGVSYEQYF
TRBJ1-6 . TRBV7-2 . TGTGCTCTACTAGGAGGGAGCTCCTATAATTCACCCCTCCACTTT CALLGGSSYNSPLHF
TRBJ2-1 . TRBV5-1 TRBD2 TGCGCCAGCAGCTTGGGAACAGCGGGGGCCTCCAATGAGCAGTTCTTC CASSLGTAGASNEQFF
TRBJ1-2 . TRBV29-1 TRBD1 TGCAGCGTTGTTCTAAATGCGGGACAGGCTCTGTGCACCTTC CSVVLNAGQALCTF
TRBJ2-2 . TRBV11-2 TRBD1 TGTGCCAGCAGCCCGGACAGGGACGGGGAGCTGTTTTTT CASSPDRDGELFF
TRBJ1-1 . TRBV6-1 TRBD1 TGTGCCAGCAGTGAAGGGGCAGGGGGGCACACTGAAGCTTTCTTT CASSEGAGGHTEAFF
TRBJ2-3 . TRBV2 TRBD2 TGTGCCAGGACTAGCGGGGCTTCCTTTAGCACAGATACGCAGTATTTT CARTSGASFSTDTQYF
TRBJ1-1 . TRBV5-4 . TGTGCCAGCAGCTTAAGCGGACAGAATGAAGCTTTCTTT CASSLSGQNEAFF
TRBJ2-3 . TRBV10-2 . TGCGCCAGCAGTGAGTCGATGGTAGCGACAGATACGCAGTATTTT CASSESMVATDTQYF
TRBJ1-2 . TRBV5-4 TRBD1 TGTGCCAGCACCCAAGACAGGGGGTCCTATGGCTACACCTTC CASTQDRGSYGYTF
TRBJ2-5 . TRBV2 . TGTGCCAGCAGTCGGGACACCCAAGAGACCCAGTACTTC CASSRDTQETQYF
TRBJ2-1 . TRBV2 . TGTGCCAGCAGTGATATCAGAGCGACCTCCTACAATGAGCAGTTCTTC CASSDIRATSYNEQFF
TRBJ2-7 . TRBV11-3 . TGTGCCAGCAGCTCCCGGCGGGGTCTCTACGAGCAGTACTTC CASSSRRGLYEQYF
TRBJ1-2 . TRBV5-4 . TGTGCCAGCAGCTTGGACAGGAGAGGCTACACCTTC CASSLDRRGYTF
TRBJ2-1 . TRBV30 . TGTGCCTGGAGTCCACCTACAGGGGGGGTTTACAATGAGCAGTTCTTC CAWSPPTGGVYNEQFF
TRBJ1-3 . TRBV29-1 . TGCAGCGTTGATTTGGGGAGTCTGGCCTCTGGAAACACCATATATTTT CSVDLGSLASGNTIYF
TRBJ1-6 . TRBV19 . TGTGCCAGTACCCTACAGGGTCTCTCTTCACCCCTCCACTTT CASTLQGLSSPLHF
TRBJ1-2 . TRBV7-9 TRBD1 TGTGCCAGCAGCTTGACAGGGGTTAATGGCTACACCTTC CASSLTGVNGYTF
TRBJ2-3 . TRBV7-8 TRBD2 TGTGCCAGCAGCTTAGGGGCGGGGGGGCCTAGCACAGATACGCAGTATTTT CASSLGAGGPSTDTQYF